This is a list of T cell receptor beta chains from one sample in a study of blood T cells in healthy people across ages. TCRdb re-derived calls from the 5' RACE reads in MiXCR, one entry per CDR3 protein. The sample includes 1 million or so distinct CDR3 sequences, under 30% seen only once; the top ten take about 0.72%. The same sample was also used in a study of T cells of mothers and their children.

Material: blood. The receptors were gathered from a girl aged 2-10 years in good health. CDR3s include the opening cysteine and the closing phenylalanine or tryptophan. The order of the fields is V gene, J gene, CDR3 protein.

TRBV6-6	TRBJ1-4	CASTRSLVGGEKLFF
TRBV4-1	TRBJ2-7	CASSQAGGLREQYF
TRBV20-1	TRBJ2-1	CSARDLFGLAGGPYNEQFF
TRBV12-3/TRBV12-4	NA	CASSLAGGTIMTEQYF
TRBV7-9	TRBJ2-1	CASSLARGPDEQFF
TRBV5-1	TRBJ2-3	CASRRLGDTDTQYF
TRBV9	NA	CASSAGQLETQYF
TRBV11-2	TRBJ2-3	CASSPRDFSTDTQYF
TRBV7-8	TRBJ2-3	CASNSTSGSSDTQYF
TRBV12-5	TRBJ2-7	CASLYYEQYF
TRBV20-1	TRBJ1-3	CSARVTANSGNTIYF